These 23 T cell receptor beta chains came from one sample sequenced in a study of graft-versus-host responses after intestinal transplantation. Repertoires were generated with immunoSEQ multiplex PCR, while TCRdb's copy carries only in-frame clones and drops some. The profile covers around 45,000 clones, with approximately 95% appearing a single time and roughly 1.5% taken by the ten largest. Specimen: PBMCs, collected around 350 days after intestinal transplant. These receptors were obtained from a human patient who received an intestinal transplant, so some T cells may come from the graft donor.

The J gene is TRBJ2-7, the V gene TRBV4-1; a possible D gene is TRBD1 (6 bases). Germline-derived CDR1 and CDR2 are MGHRA and YSYEKL. Deletions cut 1 base from V and 3 bases from J, with 10 bases between. The CDR3 spans 14 residues. The CDR3 sequence is CASSQGTAYYEQYF. Here the CDR3 DNA reads TGCGCCAGCAGCCAAGGGACAGCCTACTACGAGCAGTACTTC.

The chain links TRBV15 to TRBJ2-3, with 9 bases matching TRBD2. With V trimmed by 2 bases and J by 6 bases, 3 bases remained unmatched. The CDR3 runs 14 residues. Germline V gene lookup returns CDR1 LNHNV and CDR2 YYDKDF (reference sequence). CDR3: CATSRRTSVDTQYF. CDR3 nucleotides: TGTGCCACCAGCAGAAGGACTAGCGTTGATACGCAGTATTTT.

V and J are TRBV2 and TRBJ2-1; 7 bases agree with TRBD2. Germline V gene lookup returns CDR1 SNHLY and CDR2 FYNNEI. The CDR3 runs to 14 residues. Trimming removed 6 bases from V and 0 bases from J; junction bases left unmatched: 2. The CDR3 sequence is CASRPSGSYNEQFF. The DNA of the CDR3 is TGTGCCAGCAGGCCTAGCGGCTCCTACAATGAGCAGTTCTTC.

The chain carries TRBV6-5 and TRBJ2-7; D might be TRBD2 (5 bases). The V gene lost 6 bases and the J gene lost 2 bases, with 17 bases spanning the gap. Germline V gives CDR1 MNHEY, CDR2 SVGAGI. The CDR3 totals 15 residues. CDR3 sequence (DNA): TGTGCCAGCAGCCTAAATAGCGATAACACCTACGAGCAGTACTTC. This codes for CASSLNSDNTYEQYF.

The chain recombines TRBV4-2 with TRBJ2-7; perhaps TRBD2 as D (6 bases). This CDR3 contains 16 residues. V lost 0 bases and J 7 bases, leaving 19 bases between the germline ends. Germline values: CDR1 LGHNA, CDR2 YNFKEQ. The CDR3 DNA reads TGTGCCAGCAGCCAAGACTGGATGGACGGGACTTTGGAGCAGTACTTC. Translating it yields CASSQDWMDGTLEQYF.

The gene calls are TRBV4-2 and TRBJ2-3, with D perhaps matching TRBD2 (6 bases). Germline V gene lookup returns CDR1 LGHNA and CDR2 YNFKEQ. V dropped 4 bases and J dropped 0 bases, with 11 bases sitting between them. There are 15 residues in the CDR3. Written as DNA, the CDR3 is TGTGCCAGCAGCCCAGGGAGGATGAGCACAGATACGCAGTATTTT. Protein sequence: CASSPGRMSTDTQYF.

The rearrangement joins TRBV7-2 to TRBJ2-7, with TRBD1 identical over 9 bases. After removal of 4 bases from V and 5 bases from J, the junction contained 6 bases not matched to a gene. The CDR3 is made up of 14 amino acids. Germline V CDR1 and CDR2: SGHTA, FQGNSA. CDR3 in amino acids: CASSSRDRVDEQYF. The CDR3, as DNA: TGTGCCAGCAGCTCCCGGGACAGGGTCGACGAGCAGTACTTC.

This clone showed up just a few times. The J gene is TRBJ1-3, the V gene TRBV12-1; the tabulated D call, TRBD1, remains unverified against the DNA. TRBV12-1 is shown as a pseudogene. CDR3 size: 15 residues. CDR3: CASSLCRYSGNTIYF. The CDR3 bases are TGTGCCAGCAGCTTGTGCAGATACTCTGGAAACACCATATATTTT.

The chain employs TRBV11-2 and TRBJ2-7; no clear D gene. The V and J ends lost 4 bases and 4 bases respectively, with 17 bases between them. CDR3 length equals 15 residues. Germline values: CDR1 SGHAT, CDR2 FQNNGV. The CDR3 DNA is TGTGCCAGCAGCTCCCGACGGAAAGGATATTACGAGCAGTACTTC. Amino acids: CASSSRRKGYYEQYF.

The chain couples TRBV5-4 to TRBJ2-7; possibly TRBD1 or TRBD2 for D (5 bases each). The CDR3 totals 17 residues. Germline values: CDR1 SGHNT, CDR2 YYREEE (reference sequence). Trimming left V 4 bases short and J 5 bases short, with 25 bases between. The CDR3 nucleotides read TGTGCCAGCAGCCTCCGGGACCTAGGAGAAGCCTCTCACGAGCAGTACTTC. Translating it yields CASSLRDLGEASHEQYF.

The count of this clone is one. This chain links TRBV9 with TRBJ1-5; TRBD1 might be the D (5 bases). The V gene's germline CDR1 is SGDLS and CDR2 YYNGEE. V lost 4 bases and J lost 7, with 15 bases in between. This CDR3 has 14 amino acids. CDR3 bases: TGTGCCAGCAGCAGAGGGGCCCTATCCCAGCCCCAGCATTTT. Translating gives CASSRGALSQPQHF.

This chain connects TRBV9 to TRBJ2-1, with 9 bases aligning to TRBD1. Germline loops: CDR1 SGDLS, CDR2 YYNGEE. The CDR3 covers 17 residues. Trimming took 3 bases from V and 5 from J; bases not matched to a gene: 12. CDR3 in DNA: TGTGCCAGCAGCGCCCCGCTAACCTGGACAGGGGACAATGAGCAGTTCTTC. Residues: CASSAPLTWTGDNEQFF.

The V and J genes are TRBV27 and TRBJ2-7, with 7 bases matching TRBD1. This CDR3 contains 16 residues. V trimming: 5 bases; J trimming: 2 bases; junction bases outside the gene matches: 12. Germline-derived CDR1 and CDR2 are MNHEY and SMNVEV (reference sequence). As DNA, the CDR3 is TGTGCCAGCAGTCCGATTACAGGGGTTCCGGCCTACGAGCAGTACTTC. Residues: CASSPITGVPAYEQYF.

The CDR3 coding sequence is TGTGCCAGCAGCTCTTTACTACAGGGATACGATGGCTACACCTTC. This sequence encodes CASSSLLQGYDGYTF. The chain employs TRBV7-9 and TRBJ1-2; perhaps TRBD1 as D (6 bases). CDR3 size: 15 residues. The V gene's germline CDR1 is SEHNR and CDR2 FQNEAQ (reference sequence). Deletions cut 4 bases from V and 6 bases from J, with 18 bases between.

The chain joins TRBV5-5 to TRBJ1-4; TRBD1 matches at 9 bases. Germline V CDR1 and CDR2: SGHKS, YYEKEE (reference sequence). This CDR3 is built from 17 residues. Unmatched junction bases numbered 21, after V lost 10 bases and J lost 8 bases. The CDR3 DNA reads as TGTGCCTCCTCTGGGGACAGGGACCTAAGGATTCGGGAAAAACTGTTTTTT. Translated: CASSGDRDLRIREKLFF.

This chain connects TRBV11-2 to TRBJ1-4; D gene unclear. V was clipped by 2 bases and J by 4 bases, with 11 bases between them. CDR1 is SGHAT, CDR2 FQNNGV, per germline. The CDR3 contains 15 residues. The CDR3 DNA reads as TGTGCCAGCAGCTTATGGGCGGTCGATAATGAAAAACTGTTTTTT. Translation: CASSLWAVDNEKLFF.

V usage is TRBV12-5 and J usage is TRBJ1-5; maybe TRBD1 (5 bases). Trimming removed 6 bases at V and 0 bases at J, with 12 bases between. In germline, CDR1 is LGHNT, CDR2 FRNRAP. The CDR3 runs to 15 residues. The CDR3 nucleotides read TGTGCTAGTGGATCCCAGGGTTATAGCAATCAGCCCCAGCATTTT. Its translation: CASGSQGYSNQPQHF.

Here the CDR3 reads CASSFWDSTYNEQFF. CDR3 sequence (DNA): TGTGCCAGCAGTTTCTGGGACAGTACCTACAATGAGCAGTTCTTC. The chain uses TRBV28 and TRBJ2-1, with 7 bases aligning to TRBD1. This CDR3 is 15 amino acids long. V was clipped by 3 bases and J by 2 bases; unmatched bases: 4. In germline, CDR1 is MDHEN, CDR2 SYDVKM.

The J gene is TRBJ2-7, the V gene TRBV5-4, with D perhaps TRBD2 (6 bases). Looked up from germline, CDR1 is SGHNT and CDR2 is YYREEE (reference sequence). This CDR3 comprises 14 residues. V lost 3 bases and J lost 2, with 12 bases in between. The DNA for the CDR3 is TGTGCCAGCAGCTGGGGGGACGGAACCTACGAGCAGTACTTC. Translated: CASSWGDGTYEQYF.

Points on this clone: At one of its ends the junction is not consistent with the germline gene, which may arise from a read error. This chain links TRBV5-4 with TRBJ2-5; 7 positions match TRBD2. The CDR3 is made up of 13 amino acids. CDR1 is SGHNT and CDR2 is YYREEE in the germline V gene (reference sequence). As DNA, the CDR3 is TGTGCCAGCAGGTTGGGGGGGAAAGAGACCCAGTACTTC. Its translation: CASRLGGKETQYF.

Of note for this clone: The same CDR3 is also encoded by other DNA sequences in this sample. The chain carries TRBV6-6 and TRBJ1-2; 7 nucleotides match TRBD1. J lost 4 bases, V lost 2 bases, and 7 bases had no gene match. CDR3 size: 15 residues. Germline V lookup: CDR1 MNHNY, CDR2 SVGAGI (reference sequence). The CDR3 is CASSYPGTAPYGYTF. The CDR3 nucleotides read TGTGCCAGCAGTTACCCCGGGACAGCTCCCTATGGCTACACCTTC.

The chain joins TRBV7-2 to TRBJ1-5; tentatively, D is TRBD1 (5 bases). Germline lookup yields CDR1 SGHTA and CDR2 FQGNSA. V was shortened by 1 base and J by 7 bases, with 11 bases between the two germline ends. The CDR3 totals 14 residues. In DNA, the CDR3 is TGTGCCAGCAGCTTAGAGGGCCAGGGCCAGCCCCAGCATTTT. Translation: CASSLEGQGQPQHF.

This chain's CDR3 is CASSLSVWGNSPLHF. In DNA form, the CDR3 reads TGTGCCAGCAGTTTATCTGTTTGGGGTAATTCACCCCTCCACTTT. The V and J genes are TRBV27 and TRBJ1-6; D unresolved. V shed 0 bases and J shed 6 bases, with 9 bases lying between them. The germline V gene has CDR1 MNHEY and CDR2 SMNVEV (reference sequence). The CDR3 consists of 15 residues.